The present T cell receptor beta chain was sequenced within a study of T cells in Graves' hyperthyroidism and ophthalmopathy (dated by TCRdb to about 2019). With respect to the entire study: Peripheral blood samples were taken at the time of initial diagnosis, prior to any treatment. TCR V-J signatures able to tell the groups apart were searched for in a discovery cohort of more than 90 patients, of whom 43 had Graves' ophthalmopathy and around 57 had stable Graves' hyperthyroidism. An independent validation cohort of under 20 hyperthyroidism patients and 17 patients who later progressed to ophthalmopathy tested prospective prediction of ophthalmopathy. The 100 or so discovery patients were randomly split 7:3 into training and test sets. Thyroid tissue and blood T-cell repertoires from roughly 6 Graves' hyperthyroidism patients were also compared in the study. Following sampling, methimazole starting at 30 mg daily was given to hyperthyroidism patients, and high-dose intravenous methylprednisolone was given to ophthalmopathy patients. The paper describes TCR Vbeta CDR3 sequencing of 140 or so peripheral blood samples, made up of 43 ophthalmopathy patients, around 78 hyperthyroidism patients and about 17 progressor patients. The research as a whole found: No statistical method was used to fix the sample size in advance, and group allocation was not hidden from the investigators. Blood samples also contained most of the expanded thyroid clonotypes (frequency above 0.001), which suggests that blood repertoires may reflect thyroid immune responses. In validation, progression to ophthalmopathy was predicted by the model with 65% to 71% sensitivity and 72.22% specificity, a median of about 6.8 months before onset. Ophthalmopathy was separated from stable hyperthyroidism by a 13 V-J signature model, with roughly 88% sensitivity and approximately 84% specificity obtained in cross-validation and 80%/75% obtained in testing.

V lost 5 bases and J lost 7 bases; the stretch between them is 14 bases long. Taken from the germline V gene, the CDR1 and CDR2 loops are SGHTA and FQGNSA. The CDR3 runs 13 residues from the cysteine to the phenylalanine. The DNA shown is the 39-base CDR3, in frame from base 1. Moderately to severely active disease, a Clinical Activity Score of at least 3, a NOSPECS grade of at least 4, and a duration under 3 months were present in ophthalmopathy patients. Exclusion was applied to patients with uncontrolled infections, other autoimmune diseases, pregnancy or lactation. Diagnoses were established on the basis of clinical symptoms, serum thyroxine and TRAb, thyroid ultrasound, and orbital computed tomography. PBMCs were separated from 10 ml of fresh peripheral blood using Ficoll-Paque density gradient centrifugation. Total RNA was extracted with Trizol reagent, and quality was checked on an Agilent 2100 Bioanalyzer.

As for this clonotype: Its specific antigen is unknown. Base qualities are not recorded, but no much larger clone differs from it by a single base.

Amplification of TCR beta CDR3 regions was carried out from RNA transcripts. The first round of RT-PCR for the TCR CDR3 was performed with the HTBI primer set and the Qiagen OneStep RT-PCR kit. Libraries were constructed in a second round of multiplex PCR, after which size selection and purification were carried out. Sequencing of the libraries was done on an Illumina HiSeq2000 using paired-end 100 bp reads. Per the authors' processing: Raw data were processed with SOAPnuke, discarding reads with adapters, uncalled bases, mean Phred below 15, or no exact constant-primer or identifier match. COPE v1.2.5 was used to merge high-quality paired reads, and clonotypes were defined as unique nucleotide sequences. MiTCR v1.1 was used to align the clonotypes against IMGT TRBV, TRBD and TRBJ reference segments. The analysis was restricted to V-J combinations with a frequency above 0.0001, which together covered 99% to 99.2% of the repertoires. The TCS score was defined as F50 (clonal expansion) divided by E x V (chaos), with BLOSUM62-based TCRdist calculated between CDR3 peptides within each V-J. Welch's t-statistics and random forest reduced roughly 500 V-J features to 13, which were used in a naive Bayes classifier (R e1071). Using fastp trimming at Q25 and MiXCR clonotype assembly, TCRdb reanalyzed the public sequencing data and kept in-frame beta chains. Each CDR3 protein appears once, grouped with its most common genes and DNA. The V and J calls shown here were made by TCRdb, not taken from the authors' results. The sample table shows under 350,000 distinct CDR3 sequences, and about an eighth are seen once. About 37% of the sample goes to the ten largest clones.

The V gene is TRBV7-2 and the J gene is TRBJ2-5; the D segment is perhaps TRBD1 or TRBD2, each sharing 5 matched bases. This TCR was sampled from a woman in her thirties or forties with Graves' ophthalmopathy. The sequencing sample was made of blood. The CDR3 loop reads CASSIRGAGTQYF. Read as DNA, the sequence is TGTGCCAGCAGCATTAGGGGCGCGGGGACCCAGTACTTC.